Listed here are 32 T cell receptor beta chains from one sample, sequenced in a study of PD-L1 blockade in urothelial cancer. Profiling relied on immunoSEQ multiplex PCR, and the TCRdb table lists in-frame clones only, not all of them. The sample lists about 79,000 clones; over 80% were seen once. Sample time point: pretreatment peripheral blood. Source: PBMCs, taken around atezolizumab (anti-PD-L1) treatment. These receptors originate from a man in his forties with urothelial cancer.

This clone was seen only once. V gene TRBV29-1 combines with J gene TRBJ1-1; no reliable D call. V was cut by 4 bases and J by 5 bases, with 11 bases left in between. The CDR3 has 12 residues. Germline V gene sequence: CDR1 SQVTM, CDR2 ANQGSEA. In nucleotides, the CDR3 is TGCAGCGTTGTACACGGGTTTACTGAAGCTTTCTTT. The encoded protein is CSVVHGFTEAFF.

The chain uses TRBV7-2 and TRBJ2-7; 9 bases match TRBD2. Germline V gene lookup returns CDR1 SGHTA and CDR2 FQGNSA. The CDR3 extends over 19 amino acids. V dropped 1 base and J dropped 6; count of bases not matched to a gene: 19. CDR3 DNA sequence: TGTGCCAGCAGCTTAGTACCCCCTCTCGCGGGAGGGGCCCCACCCGAGCAGTACTTC. Amino acid sequence: CASSLVPPLAGGAPPEQYF.

V usage is TRBV9 and J usage is TRBJ2-7; 9 bases line up with TRBD1. After removal of 2 bases from V and 7 bases from J, the junction contained 10 bases not matched to a gene. Looked up from germline, CDR1 is SGDLS and CDR2 is YYNGEE. This CDR3 region has 15 residues. The CDR3 coding sequence is TGTGCCAGCAGCGTCACAGGGGGCGCTTCTTATGAGCAGTACTTC. It specifies CASSVTGGASYEQYF.

V is TRBV9 and J is TRBJ2-5; 8 bases fit TRBD1. The CDR3 is 15 amino acids. Trimming cost V 4 bases and J 4 bases; bases outside gene matches: 9. Germline CDR1 reads SGDLS; CDR2 reads YYNGEE. CDR3: CASSFGQGDRETQYF. CDR3 nucleotide sequence: TGTGCCAGCAGCTTCGGACAGGGAGATAGAGAGACCCAGTACTTC.

The J gene is TRBJ2-1, the V gene TRBV6-4; D may be TRBD2 (6 bases). The CDR3 contains 15 residues. V was cut by 0 bases and J by 7 bases, with 13 bases left in between. Germline loops: CDR1 MRHNA, CDR2 SNTAGT. The CDR3 DNA reads TGTGCCAGCAGTGACTCGGCTGGGAGCGGGAATGAGCAGTTCTTC. This codes for CASSDSAGSGNEQFF.

The chain joins TRBV5-4 to TRBJ2-2; D may be TRBD1 (6 bases). The CDR3 has 14 amino acids. The germline V and J ends were trimmed by 3 bases and 7 bases, with 13 bases remaining between them. Germline V gives CDR1 SGHNT, CDR2 YYREEE (reference sequence). The CDR3 DNA reads TGTGCCAGCAGCTCCTCACAGGGTCACGGGGAGCTGTTTTTT. This sequence encodes CASSSSQGHGELFF.

The chain has TRBV23-1 and TRBJ2-3; D is unresolved. TRBV23-1 is recorded as an ORF, its role being uncertain. The CDR3 has 17 amino acids. The ends were cut back, 0 bases at V and 1 base at J, with 14 bases in the middle. Written as DNA, the CDR3 is TGCGCCAGCAGTCAATCCTTTGGGCGCCGCCGCACAGATACGCAGTATTTT. As protein: CASSQSFGRRRTDTQYF.

V and J are TRBV27 and TRBJ2-7, with TRBD1 as a possible D gene (5 bases). The V end was cut by 0 bases, the J end by 6 bases, with 15 bases between. The V gene's germline CDR1 is MNHEY and CDR2 SMNVEV (reference sequence). This CDR3 has 15 amino acids. The DNA for the CDR3 is TGTGCCAGCAGTTTATCGATTTCCAGGGCTCGCGAGCAGTACTTC. This codes for CASSLSISRAREQYF.

In this sample, this clone turned up a few times. The DNA for the CDR3 is TGCGCCAGCAGTGAAGGGGATGGGAATGGAAACACCATATATTTT. Translation: CASSEGDGNGNTIYF. The chain is built from TRBV10-1 and TRBJ1-3; weak D call: TRBD1 (5 bases). V dropped 3 bases and J dropped 3 bases, with 12 bases sitting between them. Germline CDR1 is WNHNN and CDR2 is SYGVQD (reference sequence). This CDR3 has 15 residues.

The rearrangement uses TRBV12-5 and TRBJ2-3; 10 bases are shared with TRBD1. The CDR3 has 15 residues. Germline assignment: CDR1 LGHNT and CDR2 FRNRAP. J was trimmed by 2 bases and V by 4 bases; bases with no gene match: 3. CDR3 nucleotide sequence: TGTGCTAGTGGTTCCGGGACAGGGGTCACAGATACGCAGTATTTT. It yields the protein CASGSGTGVTDTQYF.

The chain has TRBV29-1 and TRBJ2-1; TRBD2 matches 8 bases. Trimming took 6 bases from V and 4 from J; bases not matched to a gene: 5. CDR3 length: 13 residues. CDR1 and CDR2 from the germline V gene are SQVTM and ANQGSEA. DNA for the CDR3: TGCAGCGTATTAAGCGGGGGATACAATGAGCAGTTCTTC. Its translation is CSVLSGGYNEQFF.

The V call is TRBV7-3, the J call TRBJ2-7, with D possibly matching TRBD1 (6 bases). This CDR3 is 13 amino acids long. V lost 0 bases and J lost 7, with 10 bases in between. CDR1 and CDR2 (germline): SGHTA, FQGTGA. CDR3 bases: TGTGCCAGCAGCTTAACAGGGGGTCAAGAGCAGTACTTC. Translation gives CASSLTGGQEQYF.

This clone was observed a few times. The rearrangement uses TRBV11-2 and TRBJ2-5; 8 bases are shared with TRBD1. The junction had 1 base not matched to a gene; V was cut back by 3 bases and J by 1 base. In germline, CDR1 is SGHAT, CDR2 FQNNGV. CDR3 size: 14 residues. This chain's CDR3 is CASSLQGAQETQYF. The CDR3 coding sequence is TGTGCCAGCAGCTTGCAGGGGGCCCAAGAGACCCAGTACTTC.

The chain is built from TRBV19 and TRBJ1-5; the D gene is possibly TRBD1 (6 bases). Trimming shortened V by 5 bases and J by 4 bases, and 12 bases separated the two germline ends. This CDR3 contains 14 residues. Germline V CDR1 and CDR2: LNHDA, SQIVND (reference sequence). The CDR3 region is CASSARGHNQPQHF. Written as DNA, the CDR3 is TGTGCCAGTAGTGCCAGGGGTCATAATCAGCCCCAGCATTTT.

This clone was detected once. This chain connects TRBV30 to TRBJ2-4, with TRBD2 as a possible D gene (5 bases). CDR1 GTSNPN and CDR2 SVGIG come from the germline V gene (reference sequence). Trimming took off 8 bases at V and 3 bases at J, with 11 bases between the two ends. The CDR3 has 12 residues. CDR3 in amino acids: CAREGVKNIQYF. Here the CDR3 DNA reads TGTGCCCGAGAGGGAGTCAAAAACATTCAGTACTTC.

The chain combines TRBV7-8 with TRBJ1-3, with 8 bases lining up with TRBD1. Germline CDR1 reads SGHVS; CDR2 reads FQNEAQ. V shed 3 bases, J shed 0 bases, and the junction held 4 bases outside the gene matches. The CDR3 is 16 amino acids. The CDR3 nucleotides read TGTGCCAGCAGCTTGGGACAGGCTAGCTCTGGAAACACCATATATTTT. Protein sequence: CASSLGQASSGNTIYF.

CDR3 sequence reads: CASTQDIESQHF. In DNA form, the CDR3 reads TGTGCCAGCACTCAAGATATTGAGTCCCAGCATTTT. This chain uses TRBV28 with TRBJ1-5; D remains ambiguous. Trimming took 7 bases from V and 11 from J, leaving 15 bases between them. This CDR3 has 12 amino acids. Germline CDR1 is MDHEN and CDR2 is SYDVKM.

This chain joins TRBV5-1 and TRBJ2-4, with 8 nucleotides matching TRBD1. Germline values: CDR1 SGHRS, CDR2 YFSETQ. The CDR3 is 19 residues long. J gave up 0 bases and V 2 bases, and 13 bases lay outside the gene matches. The DNA for the CDR3 is TGCGCCAGCAGCTTTTTTGAGCGGACAGGGCGACTAGCCAAAAACATTCAGTACTTC. Translation gives CASSFFERTGRLAKNIQYF.

The genes are TRBV28 and TRBJ1-5; 7 nucleotides line up with TRBD1. The CDR3 is 16 residues long. V gave up 4 bases and J gave up 1 base; unmatched junction bases: 7. The germline V gene has CDR1 MDHEN and CDR2 SYDVKM. The CDR3 region is CASSSSQGKSNQPQHF. The CDR3 DNA follows: TGTGCCAGCAGTTCCTCACAGGGGAAGAGCAATCAGCCCCAGCATTTT.

This chain joins TRBV11-2 and TRBJ1-1; the D is unclear. The CDR3 runs to 13 residues. Germline values: CDR1 SGHAT, CDR2 FQNNGV. V lost 6 bases and J lost 6, with 14 bases in between. CDR3 coding DNA: TGTGCCAGCAGTTTGAGAGGAATGGCTGAAGCTTTCTTT. Translating it yields CASSLRGMAEAFF.

The rearrangement joins TRBV4-1 to TRBJ1-4; the D is unclear. Germline CDR1 and CDR2: MGHRA and YSYEKL. V was pared by 1 base and J by 6 bases, with 15 bases between. The CDR3 runs 16 residues. Here the CDR3 reads CASSQGGVVRDEKLFF. The CDR3 bases are TGCGCCAGCAGCCAAGGCGGGGTGGTGCGGGATGAAAAACTGTTTTTT.

This chain joins TRBV15 and TRBJ2-5; 7 bases agree with TRBD2. V gave up 0 bases and J gave up 5 bases; unmatched junction bases: 9. The CDR3 covers 16 residues. Germline-derived CDR1 and CDR2 are LNHNV and YYDKDF (reference sequence). DNA for the CDR3: TGTGCCACCAGCAGAGAGGGGGGAGCGGGGCGGGAGACCCAGTACTTC. It yields the protein CATSREGGAGRETQYF.

The chain has TRBV6-5 and TRBJ1-2; TRBD1 might be the D (5 bases). Germline CDR1 and CDR2: MNHEY and SVGAGI. This CDR3 region has 13 residues. V lost 6 bases and J 7 bases, leaving 15 bases between the germline ends. Written as DNA, the CDR3 is TGTGCCAGCAGCCCCGACAGTTCAAGTGGCTACACCTTC. Translated: CASSPDSSSGYTF.

This chain's CDR3 is CASTSGSGGQETQYF. The CDR3, as DNA: TGTGCCAGCACTAGCGGGAGTGGGGGGCAAGAGACCCAGTACTTC. J is TRBJ2-5 and V is TRBV9; 10 nucleotides match TRBD2. The trim removed 6 bases at V and 2 bases at J, leaving 7 bases unmatched. This CDR3 has 15 residues. Germline values: CDR1 SGDLS, CDR2 YYNGEE.

In this sample, this clone turned up a few times. The chain combines TRBV7-2 with TRBJ2-3; no clear D gene. Between the trimmed V and J ends, which lost 5 bases and 0 bases, there was a span of 3 bases. This CDR3 contains 12 residues. Germline loops: CDR1 SGHTA, CDR2 FQGNSA. The CDR3 sequence: CASSVSTDTQYF. CDR3 DNA: TGTGCCAGCAGCGTAAGCACAGATACGCAGTATTTT.

This clone showed up just a few times. This chain uses TRBV6-5 with TRBJ2-2, with 9 bases aligning to TRBD2. CDR1 and CDR2 (germline): MNHEY, SVGAGI. V trimming: 0 bases; J trimming: 6 bases; junction bases outside the gene matches: 5. The CDR3 is made up of 16 amino acids. CDR3 DNA sequence: TGTGCCAGCAGTTACTCTCCAGCGGGAGGATCCGGGGAGCTGTTTTTT. This translates into CASSYSPAGGSGELFF.

The V gene is TRBV27, the J gene TRBJ2-1, with TRBD1 identical over 7 bases. This CDR3 comprises 18 residues. Looked up from germline, CDR1 is MNHEY and CDR2 is SMNVEV (reference sequence). V trimming: 4 bases; J trimming: 0 bases; junction bases outside the gene matches: 12. DNA for the CDR3: TGTGCCAGCAGTTCACCTAGACAGGGATCGAGCTCCTACAATGAGCAGTTCTTC. Translating gives CASSSPRQGSSSYNEQFF.

The V gene is TRBV28, the J gene TRBJ1-2; the D gene is possibly TRBD1 (6 bases). Germline loops: CDR1 MDHEN, CDR2 SYDVKM. V lost 2 bases and J lost 4, with 17 bases in between. The CDR3 contains 16 residues. In DNA form, the CDR3 reads TGTGCCAGCAGTTTAGGAGGCACAGGGCAGCTCTATGGCTACACCTTC. Residues: CASSLGGTGQLYGYTF.

V is TRBV19 and J is TRBJ2-1, with a weak D call TRBD2 (6 bases). Germline CDR1 reads LNHDA; CDR2 reads SQIVND (reference sequence). V dropped 2 bases and J dropped 7 bases, with 18 bases sitting between them. The length of the CDR3 is 16 residues. The CDR3 DNA reads TGTGCCAGTAGTATATCTGGCCAGGGACTTGAGAATGAGCAGTTCTTC. Translating it yields CASSISGQGLENEQFF.

This clone was counted a single time. The V gene is TRBV4-1, the J gene TRBJ1-1; the match to TRBD1 covers 7 bases. This CDR3 spans 14 amino acids. Trimming at V came to 3 bases and at J to 5 bases, leaving 6 bases not matched to a gene. Per germline, CDR1 MGHRA and CDR2 YSYEKL. The CDR3 spells CASSQETGVTEAFF. CDR3 nucleotide sequence: TGCGCCAGCAGCCAGGAAACAGGGGTAACTGAAGCTTTCTTT.

The rearrangement uses TRBV28 and TRBJ2-7, with a weak D call TRBD2 (7 bases). This CDR3 has 14 amino acids. Between the trimmed V and J ends, which lost 8 bases and 1 base, there was a span of 15 bases. Germline loops: CDR1 MDHEN, CDR2 SYDVKM. The CDR3 loop is CASVWGGGSYEQYF. In DNA, the CDR3 is TGTGCCAGCGTGTGGGGAGGGGGATCCTACGAGCAGTACTTC.

The chain employs TRBV11-3 and TRBJ1-1, with 8 bases lining up with TRBD1. CDR1 SGHNT and CDR2 YENEEA come from the germline V gene. The V gene end was trimmed by 4 bases and the J gene end by 8 bases; junction bases not matched to a gene: 15. CDR3 length: 16 residues. CDR3 region: CASSYMAAQGQVEAFF. CDR3 DNA: TGTGCCAGCAGCTACATGGCGGCTCAGGGACAGGTGGAAGCTTTCTTT.